This note documents a single T cell receptor beta chain sequence. The antigen remains undetermined. The record originates from a study of OX40 agonist ivuxolimab in advanced cancers. Study details: Partial responses, seen in three patients, involved one hepatocellular carcinoma and two cutaneous melanomas. Notes on the study in general: CD4+ and CD8+ T cells in blood underwent clonal expansion by week 6 at 0.1 to 3.0 mg/kg.

Germline CDR1 SNHLY, CDR2 FYNNEI. CDR3 length: 14 residues. V was clipped by 5 bases and J by 6 bases, with 17 bases between them. TCRdb keeps only in-frame clones here, not all; method: immunoSEQ multiplex PCR. The data hold 66,000 or so clones, with roughly 81% observed a single time. This specimen consisted of CD4+ or CD8+ T cells sorted from blood, obtained in a trial of the OX40 agonist ivuxolimab. The V gene is TRBV2, the J gene TRBJ2-7, with D perhaps TRBD2 (7 bases). This TCR came from an adult with an advanced solid tumor such as melanoma, head and neck, liver or kidney cancer. This CDR3 is CASSSGTLGAEQYF. The CDR3 DNA is TGTGCCAGCAGTAGCGGGACACTTGGAGCCGAGCAGTACTTC.